This TCR beta chain was observed in a study of blood T cell repertoires in COVID-19. Across the whole study: From the United States, Italy and Spain came samples of acute and convalescent COVID-19.

Germline CDR1 is LGHNA and CDR2 is YSLEER. The CDR3 is 17 residues long. V shed 0 bases and J shed 1 base, with 13 bases lying between them. Methods used by the authors: Quantification of nucleated cells was approximated via reference gene primer amplification. Measured with immunoSEQ multiplex PCR; TCRdb has only the in-frame clones, and not every one. Clonal size and the V and J genes are those of that table, whereas D and trimming came from the DNA. The sample lists 160,000 or so clones, around 83% occurring once. The chain joins TRBV4-3 to TRBJ2-1, with a weak D call TRBD2 (6 bases). The TCR was taken from a man in his 70s who had recovered from COVID-19. Input material: peripheral blood. The chain's CDR3 is CASSQDGAGSSYNEQFF. The CDR3, as DNA: TGCGCCAGCAGCCAAGATGGGGCCGGGAGTTCCTACAATGAGCAGTTCTTC.